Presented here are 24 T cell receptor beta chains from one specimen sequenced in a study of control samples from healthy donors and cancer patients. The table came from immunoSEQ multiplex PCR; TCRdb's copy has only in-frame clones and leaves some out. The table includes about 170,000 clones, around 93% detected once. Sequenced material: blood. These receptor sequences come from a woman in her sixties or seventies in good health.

The DNA of the CDR3 is TGTGCCAGCAGCCCGACAGGGGGAGGTGCTTTCTTT. Its translation is CASSPTGGGAFF. V and J are TRBV7-9 and TRBJ1-1, with TRBD1 matching 9 bases. The CDR3 contains 12 residues. The germline V gene encodes CDR1 SEHNR and CDR2 FQNEAQ (reference sequence). Trimming took 5 bases from V and 11 from J; bases not matched to a gene: 6.

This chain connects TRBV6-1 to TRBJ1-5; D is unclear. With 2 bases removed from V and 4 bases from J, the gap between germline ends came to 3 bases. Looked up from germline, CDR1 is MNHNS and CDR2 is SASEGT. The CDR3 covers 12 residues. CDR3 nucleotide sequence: TGTGCCAGCAGTGAATCTAATCAGCCCCAGCATTTT. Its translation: CASSESNQPQHF.

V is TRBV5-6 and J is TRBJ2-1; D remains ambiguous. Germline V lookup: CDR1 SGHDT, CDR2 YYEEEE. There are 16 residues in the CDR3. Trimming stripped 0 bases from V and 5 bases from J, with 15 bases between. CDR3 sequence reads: CASSLALLDQNNEQFF. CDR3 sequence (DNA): TGTGCCAGCAGCTTGGCGCTTCTCGACCAAAACAATGAGCAGTTCTTC.

CDR3 nucleotide sequence: TGTGCCAGCTCACCGGACGGGGGGGTCACCGGGGAGCTGTTTTTT. It encodes CASSPDGGVTGELFF. The V and J genes are TRBV18 and TRBJ2-2; 8 bases are shared with TRBD2. The CDR3 sequence is 15 residues long. CDR1 is KGHSH and CDR2 is LQKENI in the germline V gene. J was trimmed by 4 bases and V by 3 bases; bases with no gene match: 4.

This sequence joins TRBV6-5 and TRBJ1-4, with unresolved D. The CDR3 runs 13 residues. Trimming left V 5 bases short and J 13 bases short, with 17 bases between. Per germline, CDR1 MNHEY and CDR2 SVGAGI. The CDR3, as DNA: TGTGCCAGCAGTCCGACCCGTGAGGAGGGACTGTTTTTT. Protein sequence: CASSPTREEGLFF.

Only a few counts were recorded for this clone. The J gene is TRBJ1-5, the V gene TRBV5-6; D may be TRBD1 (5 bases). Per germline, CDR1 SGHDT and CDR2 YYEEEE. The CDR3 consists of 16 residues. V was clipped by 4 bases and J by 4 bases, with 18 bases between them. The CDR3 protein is CASSSTRGVGNQPQHF. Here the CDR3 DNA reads TGTGCCAGCAGCAGTACTAGGGGTGTGGGGAATCAGCCCCAGCATTTT.

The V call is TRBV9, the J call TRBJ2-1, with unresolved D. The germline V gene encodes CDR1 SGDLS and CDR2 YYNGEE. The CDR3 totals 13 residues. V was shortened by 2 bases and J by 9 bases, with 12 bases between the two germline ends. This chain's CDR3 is CASSVQRRSEQFF. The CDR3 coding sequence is TGTGCCAGCAGCGTTCAGCGACGCAGTGAGCAGTTCTTC.

CDR3 protein: CASSQVVGRGTGELFF. The CDR3 DNA sequence: TGCGCCAGCAGCCAAGTGGTCGGGCGCGGCACCGGGGAGCTGTTTTTT. V usage is TRBV4-1 and J usage is TRBJ2-2, with no clear D. The CDR3 is made up of 16 amino acids. Looked up from germline, CDR1 is MGHRA and CDR2 is YSYEKL. V was cut by 1 base and J by 4 bases, with 13 bases left in between.

The CDR3 spells CASSHRTGTYGYTF. CDR3 nucleotide sequence: TGTGCCAGCAGCCACAGGACAGGGACCTATGGCTACACCTTC. The chain has TRBV3-1 (or the pseudogene TRBV3-2) and TRBJ1-2, with 8 bases aligning to TRBD1. This CDR3 contains 14 residues. V lost 3 bases and J lost 4; bases outside the gene matches: 4. Germline CDR1 LGHDT, CDR2 YNNKEL (reference sequence).

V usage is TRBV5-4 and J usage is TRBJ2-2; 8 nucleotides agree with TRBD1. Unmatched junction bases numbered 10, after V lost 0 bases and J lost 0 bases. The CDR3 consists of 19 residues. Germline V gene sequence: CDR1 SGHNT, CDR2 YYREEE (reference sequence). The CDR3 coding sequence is TGTGCCAGCAGCTTGGGCGGACAGGGCAAACCACCGAACACCGGGGAGCTGTTTTTT. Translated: CASSLGGQGKPPNTGELFF.

CDR3 protein: CASSAGQGRMNGYTF. CDR3 nucleotides: TGTGCCAGCAGTGCTGGCCAGGGTAGAATGAATGGCTACACCTTC. This chain links TRBV25-1 with TRBJ1-2; tentatively, D is TRBD1 (5 bases). The CDR3 spans 15 residues. The V gene lost 4 bases and the J gene lost 6 bases, with 18 bases spanning the gap. The V gene's germline CDR1 is MGHDK and CDR2 SYGVNS.

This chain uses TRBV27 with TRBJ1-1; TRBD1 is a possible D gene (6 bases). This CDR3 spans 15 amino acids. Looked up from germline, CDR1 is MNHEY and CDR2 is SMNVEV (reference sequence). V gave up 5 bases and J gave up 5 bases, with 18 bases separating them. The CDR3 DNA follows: TGTGCCAGCAGTCAAAGGACAGCTAGAGGGACTGAAGCTTTCTTT. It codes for CASSQRTARGTEAFF.

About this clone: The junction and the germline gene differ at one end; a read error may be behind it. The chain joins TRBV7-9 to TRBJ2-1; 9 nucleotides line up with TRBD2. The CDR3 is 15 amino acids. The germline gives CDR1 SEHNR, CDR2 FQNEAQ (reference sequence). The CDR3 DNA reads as TGTGCCAGCAGCCTAGCGGGGAGCTCCTACAATGAGCAGTTCTTC. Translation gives CASSLAGSSYNEQFF.

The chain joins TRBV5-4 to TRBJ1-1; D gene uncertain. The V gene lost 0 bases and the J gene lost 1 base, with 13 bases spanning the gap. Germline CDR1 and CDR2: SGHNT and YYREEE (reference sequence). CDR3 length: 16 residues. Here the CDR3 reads CASSLDAIQKNTEAFF. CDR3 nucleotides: TGTGCCAGCAGCTTGGATGCTATACAGAAGAACACTGAAGCTTTCTTT.

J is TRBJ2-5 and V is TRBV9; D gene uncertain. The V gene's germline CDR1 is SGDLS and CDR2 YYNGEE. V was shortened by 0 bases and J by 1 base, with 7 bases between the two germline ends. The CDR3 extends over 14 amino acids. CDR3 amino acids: CASSVGRPQETQYF. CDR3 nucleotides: TGTGCCAGCAGCGTAGGCCGGCCCCAAGAGACCCAGTACTTC.

CDR3 residues: CASRLSREQYF. The CDR3 DNA follows: TGTGCCAGCAGACTAAGCCGCGAGCAGTACTTC. This rearrangement joins TRBV12-3 or TRBV12-4 to TRBJ2-7; no firm D call. The CDR3 spans 11 residues. Trimming cost V 6 bases and J 6 bases, with 9 bases left between them.

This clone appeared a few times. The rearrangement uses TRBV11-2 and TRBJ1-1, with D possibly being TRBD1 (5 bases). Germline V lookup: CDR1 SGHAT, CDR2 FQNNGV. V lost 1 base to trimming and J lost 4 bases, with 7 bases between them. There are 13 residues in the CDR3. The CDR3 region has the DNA TGTGCCAGCAGCTTAGCAGGGCTCACTGAAGCTTTCTTT. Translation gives CASSLAGLTEAFF.

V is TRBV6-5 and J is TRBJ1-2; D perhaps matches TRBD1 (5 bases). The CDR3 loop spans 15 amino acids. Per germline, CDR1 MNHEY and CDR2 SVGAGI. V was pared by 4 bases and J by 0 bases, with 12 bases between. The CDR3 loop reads CASSWGEGANYGYTF. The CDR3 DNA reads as TGTGCCAGCAGTTGGGGGGAAGGAGCTAACTATGGCTACACCTTC.

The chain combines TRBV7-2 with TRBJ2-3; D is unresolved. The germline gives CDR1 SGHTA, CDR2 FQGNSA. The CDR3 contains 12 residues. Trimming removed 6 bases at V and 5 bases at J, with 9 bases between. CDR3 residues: CASSTPGDTQYF. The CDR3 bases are TGTGCCAGCAGTACCCCGGGAGATACGCAGTATTTT. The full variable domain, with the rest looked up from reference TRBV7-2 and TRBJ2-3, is GAGVSQSPSNKVTEKGKDVELRCDPISGHTALYWYRQSLGQGLEFLIYFQGNSAPDKSGLPSDRFSAERTGGSVSTLTIQRTQQEDSAVYLCASSTPGDTQYFGPGTRLTVL.

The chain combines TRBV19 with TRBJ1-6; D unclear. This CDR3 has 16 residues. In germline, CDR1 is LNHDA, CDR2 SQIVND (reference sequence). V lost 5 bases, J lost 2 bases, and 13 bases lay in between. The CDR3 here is CASSLDLLTYNSPLHF. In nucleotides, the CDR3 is TGTGCCAGTAGTTTGGATCTTTTAACCTATAATTCACCCCTCCACTTT.

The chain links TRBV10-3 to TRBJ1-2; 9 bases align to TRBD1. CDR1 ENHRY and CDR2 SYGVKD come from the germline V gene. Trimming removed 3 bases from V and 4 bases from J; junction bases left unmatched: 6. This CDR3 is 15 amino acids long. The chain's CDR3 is CAISDSGQGSYGYTF. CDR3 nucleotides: TGTGCCATCAGTGATTCGGGACAGGGTTCCTATGGCTACACCTTC.

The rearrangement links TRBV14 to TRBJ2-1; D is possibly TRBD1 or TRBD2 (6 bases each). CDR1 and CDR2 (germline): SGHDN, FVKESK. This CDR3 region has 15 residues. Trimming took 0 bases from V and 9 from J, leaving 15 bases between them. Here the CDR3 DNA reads TGTGCCAGCAGCCAAGATCAAGGGGGGAGGAGTGAGCAGTTCTTC. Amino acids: CASSQDQGGRSEQFF.

The CDR3, as DNA: TGTGCCAGCAGTGAAGCTTCCGGCAAAAGGTATCCCATGAACACTGAAGCTTTCTTT. Translation: CASSEASGKRYPMNTEAFF. This sequence joins TRBV6-1 and TRBJ1-1, with D hard to call. CDR1 is MNHNS and CDR2 is SASEGT in the germline V gene. The V gene lost 0 bases and the J gene lost 0 bases, with 20 bases spanning the gap. The CDR3 contains 19 residues.

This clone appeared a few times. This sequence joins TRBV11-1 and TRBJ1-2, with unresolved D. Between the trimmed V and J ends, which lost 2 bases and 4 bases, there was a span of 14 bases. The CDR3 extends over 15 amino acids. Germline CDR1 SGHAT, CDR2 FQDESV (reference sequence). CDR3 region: CASSLSTGEVYGYTF. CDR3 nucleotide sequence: TGTGCCAGCAGCTTATCCACTGGGGAGGTCTATGGCTACACCTTC.